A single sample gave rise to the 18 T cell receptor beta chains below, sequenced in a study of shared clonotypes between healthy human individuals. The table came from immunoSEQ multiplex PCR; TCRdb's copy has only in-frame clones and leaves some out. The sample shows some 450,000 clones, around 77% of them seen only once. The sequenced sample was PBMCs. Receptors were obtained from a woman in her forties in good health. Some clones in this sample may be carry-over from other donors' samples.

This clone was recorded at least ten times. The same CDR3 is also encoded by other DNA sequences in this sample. In DNA form, the CDR3 reads TGTGCCAGCAGGTATCAAGATACGCAGTATTTT. Translated, it gives CASRYQDTQYF. The chain links TRBV2 to TRBJ2-3; D is uncertain. The germline V gene has CDR1 SNHLY and CDR2 FYNNEI. V gave up 6 bases and J gave up 5 bases, with 6 bases separating them. The CDR3 extends over 11 amino acids. Variable domain in full (rest from reference TRBV2 and TRBJ2-3): EPEVTQTPSHQVTQMGQEVILRCVPISNHLYFYWYRQILGQKVEFLVSFYNNEISEKSEIFDDQFSVERPDGSNFTLKIRSTKLEDSAMYFCASRYQDTQYFGPGTRLTVL.

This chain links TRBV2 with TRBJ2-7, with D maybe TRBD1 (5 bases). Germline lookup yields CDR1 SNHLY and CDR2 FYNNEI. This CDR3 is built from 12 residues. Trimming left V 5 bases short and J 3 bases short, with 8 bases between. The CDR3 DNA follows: TGTGCCAGCAGTTCAGGGTACTACGAGCAGTACTTC. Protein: CASSSGYYEQYF.

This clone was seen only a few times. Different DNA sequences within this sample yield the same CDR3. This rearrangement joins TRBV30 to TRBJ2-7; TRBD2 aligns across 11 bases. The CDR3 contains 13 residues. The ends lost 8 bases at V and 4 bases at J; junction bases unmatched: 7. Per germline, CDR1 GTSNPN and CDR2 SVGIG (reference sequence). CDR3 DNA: TGTGCCGTTAGCGGGAGGGCCTCTTACGAGCAGTACTTC. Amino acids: CAVSGRASYEQYF.

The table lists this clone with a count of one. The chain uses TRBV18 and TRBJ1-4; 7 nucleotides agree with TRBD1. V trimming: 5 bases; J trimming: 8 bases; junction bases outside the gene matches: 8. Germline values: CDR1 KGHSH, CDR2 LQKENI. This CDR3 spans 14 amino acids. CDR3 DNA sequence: TGTGCCAGCTCATCCGACAGGGTATACGAAAAACTGTTTTTT. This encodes CASSSDRVYEKLFF.

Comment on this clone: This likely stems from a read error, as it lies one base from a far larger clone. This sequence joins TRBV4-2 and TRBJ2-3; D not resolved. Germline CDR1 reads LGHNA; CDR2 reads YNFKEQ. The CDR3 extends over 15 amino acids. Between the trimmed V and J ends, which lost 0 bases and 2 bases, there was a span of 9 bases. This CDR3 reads CASSQDRRITDTQYF. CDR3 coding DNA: TGTGCCAGCAGCCAAGATAGGCGAATCACAGATACGCAGTATTTT.

The CDR3 protein is CASSLLRQYSGANVLTF. The DNA for the CDR3 is TGTGCCAGCAGTTTATTACGCCAATACTCTGGGGCCAACGTCCTGACTTTC. The chain employs TRBV28 and TRBJ2-6; the D is unclear. There are 17 residues in the CDR3. Trimming took 1 base from V and 0 from J, leaving 10 bases between them. CDR1 and CDR2 (germline): MDHEN, SYDVKM.

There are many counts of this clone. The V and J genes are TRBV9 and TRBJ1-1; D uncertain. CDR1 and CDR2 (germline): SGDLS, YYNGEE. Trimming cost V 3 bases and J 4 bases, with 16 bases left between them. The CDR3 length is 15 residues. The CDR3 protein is CASSARSGVSTEAFF. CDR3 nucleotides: TGTGCCAGCAGCGCCCGCTCTGGGGTTTCCACTGAAGCTTTCTTT.

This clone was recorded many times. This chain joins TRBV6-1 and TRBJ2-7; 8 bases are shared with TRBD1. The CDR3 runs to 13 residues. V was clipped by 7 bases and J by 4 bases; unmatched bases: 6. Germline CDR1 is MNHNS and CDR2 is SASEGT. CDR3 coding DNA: TGTGCCAGCACTCGCGGACAGGGTTACGAGCAGTACTTC. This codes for CASTRGQGYEQYF.

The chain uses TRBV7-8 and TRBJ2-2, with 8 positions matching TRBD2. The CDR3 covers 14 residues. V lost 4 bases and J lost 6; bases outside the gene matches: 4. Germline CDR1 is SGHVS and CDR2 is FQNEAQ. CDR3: CASSWGLEAGELFF. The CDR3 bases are TGTGCCAGCAGCTGGGGACTAGAAGCCGGGGAGCTGTTTTTT.

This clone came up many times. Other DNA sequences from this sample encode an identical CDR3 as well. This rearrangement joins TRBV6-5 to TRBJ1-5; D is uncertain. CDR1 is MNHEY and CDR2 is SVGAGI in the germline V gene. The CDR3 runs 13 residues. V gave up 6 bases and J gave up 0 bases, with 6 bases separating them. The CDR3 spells CASSPASNQPQHF. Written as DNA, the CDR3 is TGTGCCAGCAGCCCGGCTAGCAATCAGCCCCAGCATTTT.

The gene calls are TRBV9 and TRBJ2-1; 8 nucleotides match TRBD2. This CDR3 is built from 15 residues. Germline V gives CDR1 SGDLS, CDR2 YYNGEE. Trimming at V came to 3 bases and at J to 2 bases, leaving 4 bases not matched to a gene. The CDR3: CASSGTSGPYNEQFF. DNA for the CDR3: TGTGCCAGCAGCGGTACTAGCGGTCCCTACAATGAGCAGTTCTTC.

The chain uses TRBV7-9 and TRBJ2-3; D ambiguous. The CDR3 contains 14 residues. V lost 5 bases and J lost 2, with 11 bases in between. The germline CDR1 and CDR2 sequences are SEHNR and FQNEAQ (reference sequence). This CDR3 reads CASSRYGHTDTQYF. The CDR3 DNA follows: TGTGCCAGCAGCCGCTACGGCCACACAGATACGCAGTATTTT. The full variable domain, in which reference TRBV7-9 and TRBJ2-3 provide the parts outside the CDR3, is DTGVSQNPRHKITKRGQNVTFRCDPISEHNRLYWYRQTLGQGPEFLTYFQNEAQLEKSRLLSDRFSAERPKGSFSTLEIQRTEQGDSAMYLCASSRYGHTDTQYFGPGTRLTVL.

The CDR3 bases are TGTGCCAGCAGCGGGGGCCCTAGCCGCGAGCAGTACTTC. Its translation is CASSGGPSREQYF. J is TRBJ2-7 and V is TRBV7-2; D is perhaps TRBD1 (6 bases). The CDR3 loop spans 13 amino acids. Trimming shortened V by 5 bases and J by 6 bases, and 14 bases separated the two germline ends. Germline CDR1 reads SGHTA; CDR2 reads FQGNSA.

The CDR3 coding sequence is TGTGCCATCAGTGAGTCGCGGGAGAGGTCCCGCGAGCAGTACTTC. This gives the protein CAISESRERSREQYF. The chain employs TRBV10-3 and TRBJ2-7, with 7 bases that match TRBD2. The CDR3 consists of 15 residues. Germline CDR1 reads ENHRY; CDR2 reads SYGVKD. J was trimmed by 6 bases and V by 0 bases; bases with no gene match: 8.

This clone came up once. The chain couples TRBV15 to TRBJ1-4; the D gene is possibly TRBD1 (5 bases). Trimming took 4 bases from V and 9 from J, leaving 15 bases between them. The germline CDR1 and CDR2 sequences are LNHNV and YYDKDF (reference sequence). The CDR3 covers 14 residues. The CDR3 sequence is CATSTPGTEKKLFF. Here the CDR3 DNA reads TGTGCCACCAGCACCCCCGGGACGGAGAAAAAACTGTTTTTT. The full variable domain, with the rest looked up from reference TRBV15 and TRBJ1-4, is DAMVIQNPRYQVTQFGKPVTLSCSQTLNHNVMYWYQQKSSQAPKLLFHYYDKDFNNEADTPDNFQSRRPNTSFCFLDIRSPGLGDTAMYLCATSTPGTEKKLFFGSGTQLSVL.

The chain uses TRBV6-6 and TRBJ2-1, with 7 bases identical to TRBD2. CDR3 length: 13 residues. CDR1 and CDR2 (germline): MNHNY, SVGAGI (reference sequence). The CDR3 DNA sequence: TGTGCTACCTTGGGGGGGATTTCGAATGAGCAGTTCTTC. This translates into CATLGGISNEQFF.

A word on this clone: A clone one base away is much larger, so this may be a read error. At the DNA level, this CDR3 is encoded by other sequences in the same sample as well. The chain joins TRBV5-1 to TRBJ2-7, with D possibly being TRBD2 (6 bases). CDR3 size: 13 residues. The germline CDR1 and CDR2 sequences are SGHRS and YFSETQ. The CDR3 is CASSSGLTYEQYF. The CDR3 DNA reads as TGCGCCAGCAGCTCGGGACTCACCTACGAGCAATACTTC. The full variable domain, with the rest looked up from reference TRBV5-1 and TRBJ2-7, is KAGVTQTPRYLIKTRGQQVTLSCSPISGHRSVSWYQQTPGQGLQFLFEYFSETQRNKGNFPGRFSGRQFSNSRSEMNVSTLELGDSALYLCASSSGLTYEQYFGPGTRLTVT.

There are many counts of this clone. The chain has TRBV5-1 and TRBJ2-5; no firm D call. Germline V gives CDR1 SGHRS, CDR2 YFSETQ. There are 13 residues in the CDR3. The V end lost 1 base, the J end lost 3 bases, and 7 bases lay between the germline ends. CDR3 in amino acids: CASSLSAKETQYF. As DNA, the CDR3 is TGCGCCAGCAGCTTGTCAGCAAAAGAGACCCAGTACTTC.